The clone carrying this TCR beta chain was observed many times. The data were obtained in a study of spatial heterogeneity in lung cancer. This CDR3 is built from 15 residues. CDR1 MNHEY and CDR2 SVGAGI come from the germline V gene. Deletions cut 4 bases from V and 6 bases from J, with 16 bases between. Time point specified: blood at routine non-recurrence follow-up after resection. In TCRdb, the 5' RACE reads were re-called with MiXCR into one record per CDR3 protein. Of tens of thousands of distinct CDR3 sequences in the sample, roughly 8.9% were seen once. The chain employs TRBV6-5 and TRBJ2-1, with D possibly matching TRBD1 (6 bases). Sequences were derived from PBMCs, sampled at follow-up. The TCR was taken from a female donor with early-stage non-small cell lung cancer. The CDR3 bases are TGTGCCAGCAGTTCGCTTACGACAGGCGTCAATGAGCAGTTCTTC. Protein: CASSSLTTGVNEQFF.